Below, 18 T cell receptor beta chains from the same sample are listed, as sequenced in a study of vaccination and CD4 T cells after COVID-19. Treatment noted: approximately 9-day PBMC culture with coronavirus spike peptide pools or control peptides (ViraFEST assay). Their antigens are not known. Researchers used the Oncomine TCR Beta short-read assay to sequence DNA from cultured CD4+ T cells. TCRdb passed the PCR reads through MiXCR, listing each CDR3 protein once. The sample records about 20,000 distinct CDR3 sequences, approximately 57% being singletons. The material was CD4+ T cells from blood, cultured in vitro, obtained after SARS-CoV-2 vaccination. These receptors were obtained from a human donor who had recovered from COVID-19.

This clonotype was seen a handful of times. CDR3 sequence (DNA): TGTGCCAGCAGCTCCAAACAGGGGGGAGGCAATCAGCCCCAGCATTTT. It specifies CASSSKQGGGNQPQHF. The chain employs TRBV7-2 and TRBJ1-5; 8 positions agree with TRBD1. Looked up from germline, CDR1 is SGHTA and CDR2 is FQGNSA. The V gene end was trimmed by 4 bases and the J gene end by 2 bases; junction bases not matched to a gene: 7. The CDR3 covers 16 residues.

This chain links TRBV5-4 with TRBJ2-2; 7 bases map to TRBD1. CDR1 and CDR2 (germline): SGHNT, YYREEE (reference sequence). The CDR3 totals 16 residues. V was pared by 0 bases and J by 6 bases, with 8 bases of the junction left unmatched. Written as DNA, the CDR3 is TGTGCCAGCAGCTTGGGACGACAGGGTGGCTCCGGGGAGCTGTTTTTT. It encodes CASSLGRQGGSGELFF.

This chain joins TRBV19 and TRBJ1-6; no definite D call. Germline lookup yields CDR1 LNHDA and CDR2 SQIVND (reference sequence). This CDR3 has 12 amino acids. With 3 bases removed from V and 8 bases from J, the gap between germline ends came to 5 bases. CDR3 loop: CASSIRDSPLHF. DNA of the CDR3: TGTGCCAGTAGTATCCGGGATTCACCCCTCCACTTT.

This clonotype was detected a few times. The rearrangement links TRBV12-3 or TRBV12-4 to TRBJ1-2; no firm D call. The CDR3 is 13 amino acids. V lost 1 base, J lost 3 bases, and 6 bases lay in between. The CDR3 nucleotides read TGTGCCAGCAGTTTAGACGGGGACTATGGCTACACCTTC. It specifies CASSLDGDYGYTF.

The chain is built from TRBV28 and TRBJ2-7; TRBD1 or TRBD2 may be the D gene (6 bases each). The CDR3 covers 16 residues. With 3 bases removed from V and 0 bases from J, the gap between germline ends came to 15 bases. Germline loops: CDR1 MDHEN, CDR2 SYDVKM. The CDR3 region is CASSFGGTLSSYEQYF. Written as DNA, the CDR3 is TGTGCCAGCAGTTTTGGCGGGACATTGAGCTCCTACGAGCAGTACTTC.

V gene TRBV4-1 combines with J gene TRBJ1-3, with 9 bases matching TRBD1. In germline, CDR1 is MGHRA, CDR2 YSYEKL. V lost 4 bases to trimming and J lost 4 bases; unmatched junction nucleotides: 2. The CDR3 is 14 amino acids. In DNA form, the CDR3 reads TGCGCCAGCAGCCCCGGGACAGGGGGAAACACCATATATTTT. This gives the protein CASSPGTGGNTIYF.

This clonotype was seen more than once but under ten times. J is TRBJ1-5 and V is TRBV19; 8 bases fit TRBD1. The CDR3 runs to 14 residues. Trimming removed 5 bases from V and 6 bases from J; junction bases left unmatched: 6. Germline V gene lookup returns CDR1 LNHDA and CDR2 SQIVND (reference sequence). The CDR3 DNA reads TGTGCCAGTAGTGCTCCGGACAGGGCTCAGCCCCAGCATTTT. This translates into CASSAPDRAQPQHF.

The chain links TRBV7-6 to TRBJ1-6; TRBD1 is a possible D gene (6 bases). The CDR3 sequence is 16 residues long. Between the trimmed V and J ends, which lost 1 base and 0 bases, there was a span of 7 bases. Germline CDR1 is SGHVS and CDR2 is FNYEAQ. The CDR3, as DNA: TGTGCCAGCAGCTTAGGGGGGCTCTCCTATAATTCACCCCTCCACTTT. Protein product: CASSLGGLSYNSPLHF.

This rearrangement joins TRBV6-2 or TRBV6-3 to TRBJ2-3; 12 nucleotides match TRBD1. The trim removed 6 bases at V and 1 base at J, leaving 5 bases unmatched. CDR3 length: 16 amino acids. Germline CDR1 reads MNHEY; CDR2 reads SVGEGT. CDR3 residues: CASSQGQGARTDTQYF. The CDR3 DNA is TGTGCCAGCAGCCAGGGACAGGGGGCTCGCACAGATACGCAGTATTTT.

J is TRBJ2-7 and V is TRBV6-1; D unresolved. The CDR3 covers 11 residues. V lost 4 bases and J lost 3, with 4 bases in between. The germline CDR1 and CDR2 sequences are MNHNS and SASEGT. As DNA, the CDR3 is TGTGCCAGCAGTGGTCTCTACGAGCAGTACTTC. It yields the protein CASSGLYEQYF.

The chain couples TRBV6-5 to TRBJ2-2; the match to TRBD1 covers 7 bases. Germline V gene lookup returns CDR1 MNHEY and CDR2 SVGAGI. This CDR3 region has 15 residues. Trimming cost V 4 bases and J 4 bases; bases outside gene matches: 6. DNA for the CDR3: TGTGCCAGCAGTTCAGACAGGGCGGGCACCGGGGAGCTGTTTTTT. It specifies CASSSDRAGTGELFF.

This chain joins TRBV20-1 and TRBJ2-5; 7 nucleotides match TRBD2. The CDR3 contains 12 residues. Germline V lookup: CDR1 DFQATT, CDR2 SNEGSKA (reference sequence). The CDR3 nucleotides read TGCAGCCCTGGGCTAGCGGAAGAGACCCAGTACTTC. Its translation: CSPGLAEETQYF.

This clonotype was seen a handful of times. J is TRBJ1-6 and V is TRBV12-3 or TRBV12-4; D is unresolved. This CDR3 comprises 13 residues. V lost 4 bases to trimming and J lost 15 bases, with 16 bases between them. The CDR3 region is CASSSGPGLRLHF. The DNA of the CDR3 is TGTGCCAGCAGTTCAGGACCCGGACTACGCCTCCACTTT.

The chain is built from TRBV7-2 and TRBJ1-1; D gene unclear. The germline V gene has CDR1 SGHTA and CDR2 FQGNSA. The CDR3 sequence is 12 residues long. The V gene lost 5 bases and the J gene lost 4 bases, with 8 bases spanning the gap. The CDR3 spells CASSAGRTEAFF. Written as DNA, the CDR3 is TGTGCCAGCAGCGCCGGGCGCACTGAAGCTTTCTTT. Variable domain in full (rest from reference TRBV7-2 and TRBJ1-1): GAGVSQSPSNKVTEKGKDVELRCDPISGHTALYWYRQSLGQGLEFLIYFQGNSAPDKSGLPSDRFSAERTGGSVSTLTIQRTQQEDSAVYLCASSAGRTEAFFGQGTRLTVV.

V is TRBV7-2 and J is TRBJ1-6; D gene unclear. Germline CDR1 reads SGHTA; CDR2 reads FQGNSA. This CDR3 contains 15 residues. V was trimmed by 1 base and J by 1 base, leaving 5 bases between them. CDR3 DNA sequence: TGTGCCAGCAGCTTAGATGGTTCCTATAATTCACCCCTCCACTTT. Translation gives CASSLDGSYNSPLHF.

The CDR3 loop is CASSLANRADEQYF. Written as DNA, the CDR3 is TGTGCCAGCAGCTTAGCGAACAGGGCAGACGAGCAGTACTTC. The genes are TRBV7-6 and TRBJ2-7; possibly TRBD1 for D (6 bases). V was shortened by 0 bases and J by 5 bases, with 11 bases between the two germline ends. Germline-derived CDR1 and CDR2 are SGHVS and FNYEAQ. This CDR3 is built from 14 residues.

CDR3 in amino acids: CSAREASGRTYNEQFF. In DNA form, the CDR3 reads TGCAGTGCTAGGGAGGCTAGCGGGAGGACCTACAATGAGCAGTTCTTC. This chain joins TRBV20-1 and TRBJ2-1; the match to TRBD2 covers 11 bases. Germline V lookup: CDR1 DFQATT, CDR2 SNEGSKA (reference sequence). The length of the CDR3 is 16 residues. The junction had 6 bases not matched to a gene; V was cut back by 3 bases and J by 2 bases.

This clonotype was observed a few times. The V gene is TRBV7-9, the J gene TRBJ2-1; the match to TRBD2 covers 8 bases. The germline gives CDR1 SEHNR, CDR2 FQNEAQ (reference sequence). The CDR3 length is 14 residues. J lost 1 base, V lost 6 bases, and 2 bases had no gene match. CDR3 residues: CASSVAGSYNEQFF. DNA of the CDR3: TGTGCCAGCAGTGTAGCGGGGTCCTACAATGAGCAGTTCTTC.